This TCR beta chain was retrieved from a study of CXCR3-negative and CXCR3-positive naive CD8 T cells. Germline CDR1 is SGDLS and CDR2 is YYNGEE. The length of the CDR3 is 15 residues. UMI-tagged TRB cDNA libraries were built via 5' RACE. TCRdb reprocessed the 5' RACE reads and stores each CDR3 protein as one record, lacking DNA. This repertoire includes over 20,000 distinct CDR3 sequences. The sequenced sample was naive CXCR3- CD8+ T cells from blood. Sample subset: CD45RO-CCR7+CD27+CD95- naive CD8+ T cells lacking CXCR3 (TNR3-). The sequence was obtained from a human donor in good health. Some clones in this sample may be carry-over from other donors' samples. The chain combines TRBV9 with TRBJ2-1; absent DNA, TCRdb's TRBD1 call cannot be checked. The CDR3 sequence: CASSARQGAGDEQFF.